This T cell receptor (beta chain) was sequenced in a study of control samples from healthy donors and cancer patients. The repertoire was sequenced with immunoSEQ multiplex PCR; TCRdb's copy has only in-frame clones and lacks some. Of tens of thousands of clones in the sample, around four fifths were seen once. Germline V lookup: CDR1 SEHNR, CDR2 FQNEAQ (reference sequence). V lost 5 bases and J 3 bases, leaving 20 bases between the germline ends. CDR3 size: 17 residues. The source is a man between 60 and 70 years old in good health. This chain connects TRBV7-9 to TRBJ1-3; no definite D call. The source material was blood. The CDR3 region has the DNA TGTGCCAGCAGCCCCCGTGGGATGGGAGCCGATGGAAACACCATATATTTT. This codes for CASSPRGMGADGNTIYF.